This TCR beta chain was retrieved from a study of neurological immune-mediated disorders. About this clonotype itself: Its target is unknown. A much more abundant neighbour one base away suggests this may be a read error.

Study conclusions and caveats: On phylogenetic grouping, the repertoires of 18 of 34 multiple sclerosis patients fell within one related-CDR3 cluster, constituting a possible signature. Across subjects, expanded clones had no CDR3 amino acid sequences in common, pointing to private repertoires in all groups. Falling below healthy controls, multiple sclerosis showed the least TCR clonal expansion, while HTLV-1-associated myelopathy showed the most.

The CDR3 contains 15 residues. Germline V gene data show CDR1 as SGDLS and CDR2 as YYNGEE. Trimming removed 6 bases at V and 4 bases at J, with 19 bases between. A 10-nucleotide random UMI tagged transcripts in template-switch 5'RACE cDNA synthesis. TCRdb itself ran the 5' RACE reads through MiXCR, one entry per CDR3 protein. The sample yields approximately 130,000 distinct CDR3 sequences, about 3.4% seen once. The material sequenced was PBMCs. This chain joins TRBV9 and TRBJ1-2, with D perhaps TRBD1 (6 bases). The clonotype originates from a woman aged 25 to 45 with multiple sclerosis. The CDR3 here is CASTHGGGASYGYTF. CDR3 DNA: TGTGCCAGCACCCATGGGGGGGGCGCGAGCTATGGCTACACCTTC.